The 31 T cell receptor beta chains presented below share a single source sample, sequenced in a study of blood T cells in healthy people across ages. Then a second PCR, running about 7 to 11 cycles, was carried out with a sample-barcoded 5' primer and a J-beta primer mix. TCRdb re-called the 5' RACE reads with MiXCR, one entry per CDR3 protein. The table records hundreds of thousands of distinct CDR3 sequences, roughly 41% of them present only once. The sequencing input was blood. These receptors came from a man older than 75 in good health.

The chain is built from TRBV29-1 and TRBJ2-7; tentative D call: TRBD2 (5 bases). Germline-derived CDR1 and CDR2 are SQVTM and ANQGSEA. V lost 3 bases and J 0 bases, leaving 15 bases between the germline ends. CDR3 length: 15 amino acids. The CDR3 protein is CSVEYGLSSSYEQYF. In nucleotides, the CDR3 is TGCAGCGTTGAGTACGGACTTTCGAGCTCCTACGAGCAGTACTTC.

DNA of the CDR3: TGCGCCAGCAGCCAAGATGGGTACAATGAGCAGTACTTC. This translates into CASSQDGYNEQYF. The chain links TRBV4-3 to TRBJ2-7; no definite D call. The CDR3 totals 13 residues. Germline V gene data show CDR1 as LGHNA and CDR2 as YSLEER. V was pared by 0 bases and J by 7 bases, with 10 bases between.

This clonotype has a handful of counts. This chain connects TRBV20-1 to TRBJ2-3; possible D gene TRBD2, 6 bases. The CDR3 contains 13 residues. Per germline, CDR1 DFQATT and CDR2 SNEGSKA (reference sequence). Trimming stripped 1 base from V and 3 bases from J, with 8 bases between. CDR3 sequence reads: CSARAGVTDTQYF. Written as DNA, the CDR3 is TGCAGTGCTAGAGCGGGAGTTACAGATACGCAGTATTTT.

The chain employs TRBV3-1 and TRBJ1-2, with TRBD1 identical over 9 bases. Germline CDR1 reads LGHDT; CDR2 reads YNNKEL (reference sequence). The V segment lost 4 bases and the J segment 6 bases; nucleotides outside the gene matches: 3. The CDR3 loop spans 13 amino acids. This CDR3 is CASSRQGVDGYTF. The CDR3 nucleotides read TGTGCCAGCAGCCGACAGGGGGTGGATGGCTACACCTTC.

V gene TRBV7-2 combines with J gene TRBJ2-1; D call uncertain. Germline CDR1 is SGHTA and CDR2 is FQGNSA. Trimming cost V 1 base and J 8 bases, with 12 bases left between them. The CDR3 is made up of 14 amino acids. The CDR3 loop is CASSLGSNKDEQFF. The CDR3 nucleotides read TGTGCCAGCAGCTTAGGCAGCAATAAAGATGAGCAGTTCTTC.

This clonotype has just a few counts. In nucleotides, the CDR3 is TGTGCCAGCAGAGGACTCCCCGGAGATACGCAGTATTTT. Translation: CASRGLPGDTQYF. The genes are TRBV6-1 and TRBJ2-3; D is possibly TRBD2 (5 bases). Trimming cost V 6 bases and J 5 bases, with 12 bases left between them. The length of the CDR3 is 13 residues. The V gene's germline CDR1 is MNHNS and CDR2 SASEGT.

The sample holds a few counts of this clonotype. V and J are TRBV4-1 and TRBJ2-7; 8 bases fit TRBD2. The J call is uncertain, as TRBJ2-5 better fits the DNA end. CDR3 length equals 17 residues. CDR1 and CDR2 from the germline V gene are MGHRA and YSYEKL. CDR3 in amino acids: CASSQDLSGTRGETQYF. As DNA, the CDR3 is TGCGCCAGCAGCCAAGATCTATCAGGGACTAGGGGGGAGACCCAGTACTTC.

A remark on this clonotype: This may arise from a read error, as a much more abundant clone is one base away. The rearrangement uses TRBV29-1 and TRBJ2-1; 11 nucleotides agree with TRBD1. With V trimmed by 7 bases and J by 5 bases, 7 bases remained unmatched. CDR3 length: 14 amino acids. Germline CDR1 reads SQVTM; CDR2 reads ANQGSEA. CDR3 residues: CSAGTGGRNNEQFF. CDR3 nucleotides: TGCAGCGCTGGGACAGGGGGTAGAAACAATGAGCAGTTCTTC.

This clonotype came up many times. The chain links TRBV10-1 to TRBJ2-3; a weak D match, TRBD2 (6 bases). The CDR3 extends over 16 amino acids. Germline V gene data show CDR1 as WNHNN and CDR2 as SYGVQD (reference sequence). V was cut by 3 bases and J by 8 bases, with 21 bases left in between. CDR3 nucleotides: TGCGCCAGCAGTGATCGATCTGGGACTTCAGTTCGTACGCAGTATTTT. Protein sequence: CASSDRSGTSVRTQYF.

This clonotype appeared many times. This chain links TRBV7-2 with TRBJ2-7; maybe TRBD1 (5 bases). Germline lookup yields CDR1 SGHTA and CDR2 FQGNSA. The CDR3 is made up of 12 amino acids. V lost 4 bases to trimming and J lost 7 bases, with 11 bases between them. CDR3 loop: CASSSEYREQYF. The CDR3 DNA reads as TGTGCCAGCAGCTCAGAATACAGGGAGCAGTACTTC.

The J gene is TRBJ1-6, the V gene TRBV4-3; TRBD1 matches at 7 bases. This CDR3 has 16 residues. The junction had 3 bases not matched to a gene; V was cut back by 3 bases and J by 1 base. Germline V CDR1 and CDR2: LGHNA, YSLEER. CDR3 region: CASSHPTGSYNSPLHF. In DNA, the CDR3 is TGCGCCAGCAGCCACCCGACAGGGTCCTATAATTCACCCCTCCACTTT.

This clonotype has a count of ten or more. The V call is TRBV20-1, the J call TRBJ2-7; D perhaps matches TRBD1 (6 bases). The ends were cut back, 6 bases at V and 2 bases at J, with 20 bases in the middle. The CDR3 totals 15 residues. From germline, CDR1 is DFQATT and CDR2 SNEGSKA (reference sequence). For the CDR3, the DNA is TGCAGTGCCGCCCGGTCCGGGACACCTACCTACGAGCAGTACTTC. Translated: CSAARSGTPTYEQYF.

This clonotype was seen more than once but under ten times. The gene calls are TRBV28 and TRBJ2-1; 9 nucleotides agree with TRBD2. With V trimmed by 8 bases and J by 9 bases, 8 bases remained unmatched. The CDR3 has 13 amino acids. Germline-derived CDR1 and CDR2 are MDHEN and SYDVKM. The DNA of the CDR3 is TGTGCCAGCCTCGGGCTAGCGGGATTTGAGCAGTTCTTC. The encoded protein is CASLGLAGFEQFF.

This clonotype was observed a few times. The chain couples TRBV12-3 or TRBV12-4 to TRBJ2-1, with TRBD1 matching over 9 bases. Unmatched junction bases numbered 6, after V lost 6 bases and J lost 9 bases. The CDR3 is made up of 13 amino acids. CDR3 coding DNA: TGTGCCAGCAGCCCTACAGGGGGCACTGAGCAGTTCTTC. Translation gives CASSPTGGTEQFF.

This chain joins TRBV6-2 or TRBV6-3 and TRBJ2-5, with TRBD1 matching over 8 bases. The CDR3 consists of 13 residues. The germline CDR1 and CDR2 sequences are MNHEY and SVGEGT. The junction had 11 bases not matched to a gene; V was cut back by 6 bases and J by 11 bases. In nucleotides, the CDR3 is TGTGCCAGCAGACGGGACAGGCGCTACGGGCAGTACTTC. Its protein is CASRRDRRYGQYF.

The CDR3 protein is CSASRAGEDTQYF. The CDR3 DNA follows: TGCAGTGCTAGTCGTGCCGGGGAGGATACGCAGTATTTT. The gene calls are TRBV20-1 and TRBJ2-3, with a possible D match to TRBD2 (5 bases). Germline CDR1 reads DFQATT; CDR2 reads SNEGSKA (reference sequence). The V gene lost 3 bases and the J gene lost 6 bases, with 13 bases spanning the gap. This CDR3 is 13 amino acids long.

This clonotype is a singleton in its sample. This chain links TRBV4-1 with TRBJ1-2; TRBD1 matches 8 bases. Germline lookup yields CDR1 MGHRA and CDR2 YSYEKL. V gave up 1 base and J gave up 5 bases; unmatched junction bases: 9. The CDR3 is 16 residues long. The CDR3 DNA follows: TGCGCCAGCAGCCAAGGAGGACAGGGATCCAGATATGGCTACACCTTC. The encoded protein is CASSQGGQGSRYGYTF.

This clonotype has a handful of counts. J is TRBJ1-2 and V is TRBV5-1; 10 positions agree with TRBD1. Germline V gene lookup returns CDR1 SGHRS and CDR2 YFSETQ. The CDR3 extends over 14 amino acids. The ends lost 3 bases at V and 6 bases at J; junction bases unmatched: 5. CDR3 in amino acids: CASSWDRGSNGYTF. DNA for the CDR3: TGCGCCAGCAGCTGGGACAGGGGTTCGAATGGCTACACCTTC.

This clonotype has a handful of counts. The rearrangement joins TRBV6-5 to TRBJ1-3, with 7 nucleotides matching TRBD1. V was pared by 5 bases and J by 4 bases, with 8 bases of the junction left unmatched. Germline loops: CDR1 MNHEY, CDR2 SVGAGI. This CDR3 is built from 15 residues. The CDR3 loop is CASSRIRGIGNTIYF. CDR3 DNA: TGTGCCAGCAGTCGAATCAGGGGGATCGGAAACACCATATATTTT.

In its sample, this clonotype was seen many times. The V call is TRBV7-2, the J call TRBJ2-6, with D perhaps matching TRBD1 (5 bases). CDR3 length equals 17 residues. Germline V gives CDR1 SGHTA, CDR2 FQGNSA. The germline V and J ends were trimmed by 1 base and 0 bases, with 10 bases remaining between them. CDR3 amino acids: CASSLGGSYSGANVLTF. For the CDR3, the DNA is TGTGCCAGCAGCTTAGGGGGCAGCTACTCTGGGGCCAACGTCCTGACTTTC.

The chain couples TRBV24-1 to TRBJ2-3; the match to TRBD2 covers 8 bases. J was trimmed by 2 bases and V by 4 bases; bases with no gene match: 4. CDR3 length equals 15 residues. The germline V gene encodes CDR1 KGHDR and CDR2 SFDVKD. The CDR3 protein is CATSESGGYTDTQYF. As DNA, the CDR3 is TGTGCCACCAGTGAGAGCGGGGGATACACAGATACGCAGTATTTT.

The rearrangement links TRBV12-3 or TRBV12-4 to TRBJ1-2, with 7 bases aligning to TRBD1. Trimming took 1 base from V and 8 from J; bases not matched to a gene: 4. There are 13 residues in the CDR3. In nucleotides, the CDR3 is TGTGCCAGCAGTTTAGGGGGACAGTCGGGCTACACCTTC. This sequence encodes CASSLGGQSGYTF.

This clonotype showed up just a few times. The chain links TRBV20-1 to TRBJ2-5; TRBD2 matches 10 bases. After removal of 5 bases from V and 3 bases from J, the junction contained 3 bases not matched to a gene. Germline V lookup: CDR1 DFQATT, CDR2 SNEGSKA (reference sequence). The CDR3 has 13 residues. CDR3 region: CSAHLAGEETQYF. DNA of the CDR3: TGCAGTGCTCATCTAGCGGGAGAAGAGACCCAGTACTTC.

The chain couples TRBV6-2 or TRBV6-3 to TRBJ2-1; D could derive from TRBD1 or TRBD2 (5 bases each). CDR1 MNHEY and CDR2 SVGEGT come from the germline V gene. Trimming cost V 4 bases and J 9 bases, with 13 bases left between them. The CDR3 length is 13 residues. CDR3 sequence reads: CASSLARAGEQFF. In nucleotides, the CDR3 is TGTGCCAGCAGTTTGGCCAGGGCGGGTGAGCAGTTCTTC.

This chain joins TRBV6-2 or TRBV6-3 and TRBJ2-3; TRBD1 matches at 9 bases. Trimming took 2 bases from V and 2 from J; bases not matched to a gene: 8. The CDR3 is made up of 17 amino acids. Germline loops: CDR1 MNHEY, CDR2 SVGEGT. The CDR3 sequence: CASSYQMGQGNTDTQYF. The CDR3 nucleotides are TGTGCCAGCAGTTACCAGATGGGACAGGGAAACACAGATACGCAGTATTTT.

A remark on this clonotype: The junction departs from germline at one end; a sequencing error may be responsible. V is TRBV29-1 and J is TRBJ2-1; D unclear. The CDR3 covers 12 residues. Per germline, CDR1 SQVTM and CDR2 ANQGSEA. The CDR3 loop reads CSVEGQSHEQFF. In DNA form, the CDR3 reads TGCAGCGTGGAAGGCCAGTCCCATGAGCAGTTCTTC.

This chain links TRBV5-1 with TRBJ1-5; D unresolved. The CDR3 is 11 amino acids. Trimming stripped 6 bases from V and 9 bases from J, with 10 bases between. The germline gives CDR1 SGHRS, CDR2 YFSETQ. CDR3 sequence: CASTNFRPQHF. For the CDR3, the DNA is TGCGCCAGCACTAACTTTAGGCCCCAGCATTTT.

In its sample, this clonotype was seen a few times. This chain uses TRBV7-2 with TRBJ2-5, with TRBD1 matching 7 bases. CDR3 size: 11 residues. The V gene end was trimmed by 7 bases and the J gene end by 5 bases; junction bases not matched to a gene: 1. The germline V gene encodes CDR1 SGHTA and CDR2 FQGNSA. Written as DNA, the CDR3 is TGTGCCAGCAACAGGGGCGAGACCCAGTACTTC. Its translation: CASNRGETQYF.

This clonotype occurred many times. The gene calls are TRBV29-1 and TRBJ2-1; 14 positions match TRBD2. CDR3 length equals 19 residues. Per the germline V gene, CDR1 is SQVTM and CDR2 is ANQGSEA. J lost 0 bases, V lost 3 bases, and 10 bases had no gene match. The CDR3 DNA reads as TGCAGCGTTGATCCACCCGGACTAGCGGGAGGCCGCTCCTACAATGAGCAGTTCTTC. Amino acid sequence: CSVDPPGLAGGRSYNEQFF.

This clonotype was recorded a few times. The chain couples TRBV20-1 to TRBJ2-3; the D gene is possibly TRBD2 (5 bases). The CDR3 totals 15 residues. V lost 8 bases and J lost 1, with 19 bases in between. The germline CDR1 and CDR2 sequences are DFQATT and SNEGSKA (reference sequence). The chain's CDR3 is CSPLDGQRRTDTQYF. In nucleotides, the CDR3 is TGCAGTCCGCTAGATGGCCAGCGGCGCACAGATACGCAGTATTTT.

This clonotype has a count of ten or more. The chain joins TRBV4-2 to TRBJ2-5; 11 nucleotides match TRBD2. CDR1 LGHNA and CDR2 YNFKEQ come from the germline V gene. CDR3 length equals 18 residues. J gave up 7 bases and V 2 bases, and 15 bases lay outside the gene matches. CDR3 loop: CASSQTSGGRPPGATQYF. In nucleotides, the CDR3 is TGTGCCAGCAGCCAAACTAGCGGGGGCCGTCCCCCAGGTGCGACCCAGTACTTC.